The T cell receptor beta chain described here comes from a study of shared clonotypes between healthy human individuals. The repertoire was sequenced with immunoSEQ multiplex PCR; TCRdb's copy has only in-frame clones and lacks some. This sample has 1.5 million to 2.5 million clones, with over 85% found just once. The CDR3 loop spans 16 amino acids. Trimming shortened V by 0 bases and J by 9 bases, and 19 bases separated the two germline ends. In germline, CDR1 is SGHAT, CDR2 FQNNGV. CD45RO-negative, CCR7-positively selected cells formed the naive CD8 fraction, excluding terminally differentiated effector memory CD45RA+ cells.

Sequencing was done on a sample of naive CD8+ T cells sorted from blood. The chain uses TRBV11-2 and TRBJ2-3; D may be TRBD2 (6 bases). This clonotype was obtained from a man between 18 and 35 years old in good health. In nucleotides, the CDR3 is TGTGCCAGCAGCTTAGAGGGTGGAGGGGTAGAAGAAACGCAGTATTTT. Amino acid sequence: CASSLEGGGVEETQYF.